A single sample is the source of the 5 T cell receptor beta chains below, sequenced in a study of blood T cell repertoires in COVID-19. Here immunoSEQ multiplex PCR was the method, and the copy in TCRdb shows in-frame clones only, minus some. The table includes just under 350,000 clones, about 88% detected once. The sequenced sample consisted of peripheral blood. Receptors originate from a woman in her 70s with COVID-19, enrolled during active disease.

CDR3: CASSFYRGPDTQYF. The CDR3 nucleotides read TGTGCCAGCAGCTTTTATAGGGGGCCAGATACGCAGTATTTT. This rearrangement joins TRBV7-2 to TRBJ2-3; the match to TRBD1 covers 7 bases. Germline CDR1 reads SGHTA; CDR2 reads FQGNSA. V dropped 3 bases and J dropped 4; count of bases not matched to a gene: 4. This CDR3 is built from 14 residues.

CDR3 amino acids: CASSLEPGSSYNSPLHF. In DNA, the CDR3 is TGCGCCAGCAGCTTGGAACCGGGAAGCTCCTATAATTCACCCCTCCACTTT. This sequence joins TRBV5-1 and TRBJ1-6; the D is unclear. V was clipped by 0 bases and J by 0 bases, with 10 bases between them. From germline, CDR1 is SGHRS and CDR2 YFSETQ. The CDR3 spans 17 residues. Supplemented by reference TRBV5-1 and TRBJ1-6, the full variable domain reads KAGVTQTPRYLIKTRGQQVTLSCSPISGHRSVSWYQQTPGQGLQFLFEYFSETQRNKGNFPGRFSGRQFSNSRSEMNVSTLELGDSALYLCASSLEPGSSYNSPLHFGNGTRLTVT.

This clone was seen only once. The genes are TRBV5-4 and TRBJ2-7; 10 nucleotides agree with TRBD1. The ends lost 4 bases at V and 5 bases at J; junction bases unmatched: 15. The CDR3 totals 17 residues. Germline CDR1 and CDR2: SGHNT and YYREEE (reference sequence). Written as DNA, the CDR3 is TGTGCCAGCAGCCGGGGGTTAGGGACAGGGGTATCCCACGAGCAGTACTTC. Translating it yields CASSRGLGTGVSHEQYF.

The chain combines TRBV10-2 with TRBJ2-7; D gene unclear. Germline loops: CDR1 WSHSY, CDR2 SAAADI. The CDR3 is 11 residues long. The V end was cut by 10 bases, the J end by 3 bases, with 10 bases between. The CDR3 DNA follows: TGCGCCACCACCCCCAGCTACGAGCAGTACTTC. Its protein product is CATTPSYEQYF.

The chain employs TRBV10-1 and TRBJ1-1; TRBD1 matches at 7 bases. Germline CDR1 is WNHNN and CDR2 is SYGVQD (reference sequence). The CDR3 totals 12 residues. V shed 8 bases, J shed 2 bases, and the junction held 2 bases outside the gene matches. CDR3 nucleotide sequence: TGCGCCAGCGGGGACAGTAACACTGAAGCTTTCTTT. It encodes CASGDSNTEAFF.